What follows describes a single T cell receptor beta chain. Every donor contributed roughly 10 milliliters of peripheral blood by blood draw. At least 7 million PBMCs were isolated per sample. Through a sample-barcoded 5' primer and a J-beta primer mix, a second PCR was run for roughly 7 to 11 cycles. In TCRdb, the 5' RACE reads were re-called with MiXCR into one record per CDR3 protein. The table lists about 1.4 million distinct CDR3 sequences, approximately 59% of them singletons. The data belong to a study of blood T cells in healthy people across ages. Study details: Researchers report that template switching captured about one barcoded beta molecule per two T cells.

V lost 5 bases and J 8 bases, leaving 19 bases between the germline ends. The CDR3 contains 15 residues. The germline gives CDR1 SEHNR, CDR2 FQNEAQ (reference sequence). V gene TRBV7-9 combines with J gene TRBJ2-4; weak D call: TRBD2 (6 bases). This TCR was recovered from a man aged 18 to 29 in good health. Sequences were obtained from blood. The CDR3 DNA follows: TGTGCCAGCAGCCCTAGCGTGGCAGGGCTGGACATTCAGTACTTC. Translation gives CASSPSVAGLDIQYF.